This entry lists 7 T cell receptor beta chains sequenced from one sample in a study of PD-L1 blockade in urothelial cancer. Using immunoSEQ multiplex PCR, the repertoire was profiled, and TCRdb retains in-frame clones only, with some absent. The sample contains 72,000 or so clones, 85% to 90% of which appear only once. As to time point: peripheral blood 6 weeks after treatment start. The sample consisted of PBMCs, taken around atezolizumab (anti-PD-L1) treatment. The receptors derive from a man aged 55-75 years with urothelial cancer.

The chain has TRBV4-1 and TRBJ1-6; no reliable D call. V was trimmed by 0 bases and J by 7 bases, leaving 13 bases between them. This CDR3 contains 16 residues. Germline V gives CDR1 MGHRA, CDR2 YSYEKL. CDR3 DNA sequence: TGCGCCAGCAGCCAAGACCGGGGTTACCCAAATTCACCCCTCCACTTT. It codes for CASSQDRGYPNSPLHF.

V and J are TRBV28 and TRBJ2-7; 9 nucleotides align to TRBD2. The length of the CDR3 is 16 residues. Germline V gene data show CDR1 as MDHEN and CDR2 as SYDVKM. V shed 4 bases and J 0 bases; nucleotides not matched to a gene: 7. CDR3 in DNA: TGTGCCAGCAGTTCCTCGACTAGCGGTAACTCCTACGAGCAGTACTTC. It translates to CASSSSTSGNSYEQYF.

V is TRBV18 and J is TRBJ1-1, with 7 bases identical to TRBD1. There are 15 residues in the CDR3. The J segment lost 0 bases and the V segment lost 3 bases, leaving 4 bases of the junction unmatched. The germline V gene has CDR1 KGHSH and CDR2 LQKENI. CDR3 region: CASSPAGTVNTEAFF. CDR3 nucleotides: TGTGCCAGCTCACCTGCCGGGACAGTGAACACTGAAGCTTTCTTT. Supplemented by reference TRBV18 and TRBJ1-1, the full variable domain reads NAGVMQNPRHLVRRRGQEARLRCSPMKGHSHVYWYRQLPEEGLKFMVYLQKENIIDESGMPKERFSAEFPKEGPSILRIQQVVRGDSAAYFCASSPAGTVNTEAFFGQGTRLTVV.

The V and J genes are TRBV18 and TRBJ1-5; no firm D call. The CDR3 covers 18 residues. Germline CDR1 is KGHSH and CDR2 is LQKENI. Trimming left V 3 bases short and J 1 base short, with 19 bases between. The CDR3 DNA is TGTGCCAGCTCACCTCGCGGGCCCGACGATTTGAGCAATCAGCCCCAGCATTTT. Its translation: CASSPRGPDDLSNQPQHF.

This chain joins TRBV5-1 and TRBJ1-2, with D perhaps matching TRBD1 (6 bases). Deletions cut 4 bases from V and 4 bases from J, with 17 bases between. CDR3 length: 15 residues. The V gene's germline CDR1 is SGHRS and CDR2 YFSETQ. The DNA of the CDR3 is TGCGCCAGCAGCCCGGGGGGCGTTGACGTCTATGGCTACACCTTC. The encoded protein is CASSPGGVDVYGYTF.

This chain uses TRBV19 with TRBJ2-7; 10 positions agree with TRBD1. The CDR3 sequence is 16 residues long. Looked up from germline, CDR1 is LNHDA and CDR2 is SQIVND (reference sequence). V lost 7 bases and J lost 4; bases outside the gene matches: 13. Written as DNA, the CDR3 is TGTGCCAGTAATCTAAGGGCCGGGACAGGGGTATACGAGCAGTACTTC. Protein product: CASNLRAGTGVYEQYF.

V and J are TRBV5-1 and TRBJ2-3, with D perhaps matching TRBD1 (5 bases). This CDR3 is 14 amino acids long. Germline V gene data show CDR1 as SGHRS and CDR2 as YFSETQ. V was cut by 6 bases and J by 2 bases, with 13 bases left in between. CDR3 sequence (DNA): TGCGCCAGCACCCTGGGGCAGACCACAGATACGCAGTATTTT. Its translation is CASTLGQTTDTQYF.